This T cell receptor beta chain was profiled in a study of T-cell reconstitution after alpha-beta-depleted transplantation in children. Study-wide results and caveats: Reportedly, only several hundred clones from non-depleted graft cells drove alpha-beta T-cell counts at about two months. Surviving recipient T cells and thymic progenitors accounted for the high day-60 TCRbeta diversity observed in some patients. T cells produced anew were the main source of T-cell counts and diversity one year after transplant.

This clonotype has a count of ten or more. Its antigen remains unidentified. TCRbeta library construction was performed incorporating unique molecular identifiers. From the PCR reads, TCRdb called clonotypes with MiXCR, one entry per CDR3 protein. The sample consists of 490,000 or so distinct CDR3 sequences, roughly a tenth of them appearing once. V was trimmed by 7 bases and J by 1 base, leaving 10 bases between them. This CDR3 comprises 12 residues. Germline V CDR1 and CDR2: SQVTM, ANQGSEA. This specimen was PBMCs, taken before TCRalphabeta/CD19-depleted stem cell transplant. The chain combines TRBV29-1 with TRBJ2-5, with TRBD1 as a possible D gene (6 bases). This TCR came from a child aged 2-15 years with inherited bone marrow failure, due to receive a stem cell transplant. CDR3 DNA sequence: TGCAGCGCCAGGGACACCCAAGAGACCCAGTACTTC. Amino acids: CSARDTQETQYF.